This is a list of T cell receptor beta chains from one sample in a study of cytomegalovirus exposure and HLA in healthy donors. Sequencing used immunoSEQ multiplex PCR; TCRdb keeps in-frame clones, though not all of them. This table has tens of thousands of clones, around nine tenths appearing once. Sequenced sample: PBMCs. The receptors were gathered from a man aged 25 to 40 in good health and CMV-seropositive. Both conserved end residues are part of each CDR3. Each record gives: CDR3 protein, CDR3 DNA, clone size, CDR3 length, J gene, V gene, D gene. The D gene is left open where the match is weak. Clone size is not always given. Where it is, it says once, few, many or a class for expanded clones.

CDR3aa: CASSKAGAYNEQFF; CDR3nt: TGCGCCAGCAGCAAAGCGGGAGCCTACAATGAGCAGTTCTTC; abundance: NA; len: 14; j_gene: TRBJ2-1; v_gene: TRBV4-1; d_gene: TRBD2
CDR3aa: CASSFQGATGELFF; CDR3nt: TGTGCCAGCAGTTTTCAGGGGGCGACCGGGGAGCTGTTTTTT; abundance: NA; len: 14; j_gene: TRBJ2-2; v_gene: TRBV27; d_gene: TRBD1
CDR3aa: CASSYSPEGNSPLHF; CDR3nt: TGTGCCAGCAGTTACTCCCCGGAGGGGAATTCACCCCTCCACTTT; abundance: NA; len: 15; j_gene: TRBJ1-6; v_gene: TRBV6-5; d_gene: NA
CDR3aa: CASNSARTEAFF; CDR3nt: TGTGCCAGCAATTCAGCCAGGACTGAAGCTTTCTTT; abundance: NA; len: 12; j_gene: TRBJ1-1; v_gene: TRBV2; d_gene: NA
CDR3aa: CASSATYGTGGGEKLFF; CDR3nt: TGTGCCAGCAGCGCGACCTATGGGACAGGGGGCGGTGAAAAACTGTTTTTT; abundance: once; len: 17; j_gene: TRBJ1-4; v_gene: TRBV13; d_gene: TRBD1
CDR3aa: CASRRTGEAQPQHF; CDR3nt: TGTGCCAGCCGACGGACAGGGGAGGCTCAGCCCCAGCATTTT; abundance: NA; len: 14; j_gene: TRBJ1-5; v_gene: TRBV6-1; d_gene: TRBD1
CDR3aa: CASSPTVGGLQETQYF; CDR3nt: TGTGCCAGCTCACCAACCGTTGGGGGGTTACAAGAGACCCAGTACTTC; abundance: NA; len: 16; j_gene: TRBJ2-5; v_gene: TRBV18; d_gene: NA
CDR3aa: CASSPSGTGGTGELFF; CDR3nt: TGCGCCAGCAGCCCGTCAGGGACAGGGGGCACCGGGGAGCTGTTTTTT; abundance: NA; len: 16; j_gene: TRBJ2-2; v_gene: TRBV5-1; d_gene: TRBD1
CDR3aa: CASSLPRITGELFF; CDR3nt: TGTGCCAGCAGTTTACCTAGAATCACCGGGGAGCTGTTTTTT; abundance: NA; len: 14; j_gene: TRBJ2-2; v_gene: TRBV28; d_gene: NA
CDR3aa: CASGSETGGVKQYF; CDR3nt: TGCGCCAGCGGCAGCGAGACAGGGGGGGTAAAGCAGTACTTC; abundance: NA; len: 14; j_gene: TRBJ2-7; v_gene: TRBV5-1; d_gene: TRBD1
CDR3aa: CAIAQGRNYGYTF; CDR3nt: TGTGCCATCGCACAGGGGAGGAACTATGGCTACACCTTC; abundance: NA; len: 13; j_gene: TRBJ1-2; v_gene: TRBV10-3; d_gene: TRBD1
CDR3aa: CASGSTERADYTF; CDR3nt: TGTGCCAGCGGCTCGACAGAGCGGGCGGACTACACCTTC; abundance: NA; len: 13; j_gene: TRBJ1-2; v_gene: TRBV19; d_gene: NA
CDR3aa: CASSLGGQSYEQYF; CDR3nt: TGTGCCAGCAGCTTAGGGGGACAGTCCTACGAGCAGTACTTC; abundance: NA; len: 14; j_gene: TRBJ2-7; v_gene: TRBV7-6; d_gene: TRBD1
CDR3aa: CASSPGQGNEKLFF; CDR3nt: TGTGCCAGCTCACCGGGACAGGGGAATGAAAAACTGTTTTTT; abundance: once; len: 14; j_gene: TRBJ1-4; v_gene: TRBV18; d_gene: TRBD1
CDR3aa: CASSLGHKPTDTQYF; CDR3nt: TGTGCCAGCAGCTTGGGACACAAACCCACGGATACGCAGTATTTT; abundance: NA; len: 15; j_gene: TRBJ2-3; v_gene: TRBV5-4; d_gene: NA
CDR3aa: CASSLSRDRVTGELFF; CDR3nt: TGTGCCAGCAGCTTGAGCCGGGACAGGGTCACCGGGGAGCTGTTTTTT; abundance: once; len: 16; j_gene: TRBJ2-2; v_gene: TRBV5-6; d_gene: TRBD1
CDR3aa: CASSRGQGFNTGELFF; CDR3nt: TGTGCCAGCAGCAGAGGACAGGGTTTTAACACCGGGGAGCTGTTTTTT; abundance: NA; len: 16; j_gene: TRBJ2-2; v_gene: TRBV5-4; d_gene: TRBD1
CDR3aa: CASSLGQGANSYEQYF; CDR3nt: TGCGCCAGCAGCTTGGGACAGGGGGCGAACTCCTACGAGCAGTACTTC; abundance: NA; len: 16; j_gene: TRBJ2-7; v_gene: TRBV5-1; d_gene: TRBD1
CDR3aa: CASSGEGFGYTF; CDR3nt: TGTGCCAGCAGTGGTGAGGGATTTGGCTACACCTTC; abundance: NA; len: 12; j_gene: TRBJ1-2; v_gene: TRBV2; d_gene: NA
CDR3aa: CSVTGTENQPQHF; CDR3nt: TGCAGCGTTACCGGGACAGAAAATCAGCCCCAGCATTTT; abundance: NA; len: 13; j_gene: TRBJ1-5; v_gene: TRBV29-1; d_gene: TRBD1
CDR3aa: CASSQRQGEEEKLFF; CDR3nt: TGTGCCAGCAGCCAACGACAGGGTGAGGAGGAAAAACTGTTTTTT; abundance: NA; len: 15; j_gene: TRBJ1-4; v_gene: TRBV27; d_gene: TRBD1
CDR3aa: CASSEDGRQGETQYF; CDR3nt: TGCGCCAGCAGTGAGGACGGGAGACAGGGGGAGACCCAGTACTTC; abundance: NA; len: 15; j_gene: TRBJ2-5; v_gene: TRBV10-2; d_gene: TRBD1
CDR3aa: CASSLTSNEQYF; CDR3nt: TGTGCCAGCAGCTTAACTAGCAACGAGCAGTACTTC; abundance: NA; len: 12; j_gene: TRBJ2-7; v_gene: TRBV7-9; d_gene: NA
CDR3aa: CASSLSPSGPSSAQYF; CDR3nt: TGCGCCAGCAGCTTGTCGCCTAGCGGTCCTAGTTCGGCCCAGTACTTC; abundance: NA; len: 16; j_gene: TRBJ2-5; v_gene: TRBV5-1; d_gene: TRBD2
CDR3aa: CASSFVTGGSDSPLHF; CDR3nt: TGCGCCAGCAGCTTCGTAACAGGGGGGAGTGATTCACCCCTCCACTTT; abundance: NA; len: 16; j_gene: TRBJ1-6; v_gene: TRBV5-1; d_gene: TRBD1
CDR3aa: CASSLELDNYEQYF; CDR3nt: TGCGCCAGCAGCTTGGAGTTGGACAACTACGAGCAGTACTTC; abundance: NA; len: 14; j_gene: TRBJ2-7; v_gene: TRBV5-1; d_gene: NA